This is a list of T cell receptor beta chains from one sample in a study of blood T cell repertoires in COVID-19. Libraries were prepared by immunoSEQ multiplex PCR; TCRdb keeps only in-frame clonotypes and omits some of them. The table has some 90,000 clones, approximately 86% seen once. Source material: peripheral blood. These receptors originate from a man older than 75 with active or convalescent COVID-19. The CDR3 runs from the conserved cysteine through the conserved F or W. The D gene is left open where the match is weak. Clone size appears in some rows only: once, few, many, or a class for an expanded clone.

V: TRBV4-2
J: TRBJ1-5
size: .
D: TRBD1
CDR3: CASSQAGGTSNQPQHF
DNA: TGTGCCAGCAGCCAGGCAGGGGGCACGAGCAATCAGCCCCAGCATTTT

V: TRBV3-1/TRBV3-2
J: TRBJ1-1
size: .
D: TRBD1
CDR3: CASSQGQGTEAFF
DNA: TGTGCCAGCAGCCAGGGACAGGGTACTGAAGCTTTCTTT

V: TRBV11-2
J: TRBJ2-7
size: few
D: .
CDR3: CASSLQAYEQYF
DNA: TGTGCCAGCAGCTTGCAGGCCTACGAGCAGTACTTC

V: TRBV4-1
J: TRBJ2-1
size: .
D: .
CDR3: CASSQEGLASYNEQFF
DNA: TGCGCCAGCAGCCAAGAAGGTCTAGCATCCTACAATGAGCAGTTCTTC

V: TRBV7-9
J: TRBJ1-2
size: .
D: .
CDR3: CASSRDGLYGYTF
DNA: TGTGCCAGCAGTCGAGACGGACTCTATGGCTACACCTTC

V: TRBV9
J: TRBJ2-1
size: .
D: TRBD2
CDR3: CASSVATGLAGVHEQFF
DNA: TGTGCCAGCAGCGTAGCTACAGGACTAGCGGGAGTTCATGAGCAGTTCTTC

V: TRBV12-3/TRBV12-4
J: TRBJ1-2
size: once
D: TRBD1
CDR3: CASNLGQGDGYTF
DNA: TGTGCCAGCAATTTGGGACAGGGTGATGGCTACACCTTC

V: TRBV5-5
J: TRBJ2-5
size: .
D: .
CDR3: CASSSPRTEETQYF
DNA: TGTGCCAGCAGCTCTCCGCGGACTGAAGAGACCCAGTACTTC

V: TRBV7-2
J: TRBJ2-5
size: .
D: TRBD2
CDR3: CASSPPGRETQYF
DNA: TGTGCCAGCAGCCCGCCCGGGAGGGAGACCCAGTACTTC

V: TRBV7-8
J: TRBJ1-2
size: .
D: TRBD1
CDR3: CASSLRGTGTNYGYTF
DNA: TGTGCCAGCAGCCTACGGGGGACAGGTACCAACTATGGCTACACCTTC

V: TRBV7-8
J: TRBJ1-6
size: .
D: .
CDR3: CASSLGLDSPLHF
DNA: TGTGCCAGCAGCTTAGGGCTCGATTCACCCCTCCACTTT

V: TRBV3-1/TRBV3-2
J: TRBJ2-3
size: .
D: TRBD1
CDR3: CASSQTRTGPDTQYF
DNA: TGTGCCAGCAGCCAAACCCGGACAGGGCCAGATACGCAGTATTTT

V: TRBV5-1
J: TRBJ2-3
size: .
D: TRBD2
CDR3: CASSLVPSGRPPPPYF
DNA: TGCGCCAGCAGCTTGGTCCCTAGCGGGCGACCGCCTCCCCCGTATTTT

V: TRBV20-1
J: TRBJ2-5
size: .
D: .
CDR3: CSASRPSVNQETQYF
DNA: TGCAGTGCTAGTCGGCCTAGCGTAAACCAAGAGACCCAGTACTTC

V: TRBV12-5
J: TRBJ1-1
size: .
D: .
CDR3: CASVGAMNTEAFF
DNA: TGTGCTAGTGTGGGGGCTATGAACACTGAAGCTTTCTTT

V: TRBV19
J: TRBJ2-2
size: .
D: .
CDR3: CASSIGGARHTGELFF
DNA: TGTGCCAGTAGTATCGGAGGGGCGCGACACACCGGGGAGCTGTTTTTT

V: TRBV11-3
J: TRBJ2-1
size: .
D: .
CDR3: CASSSTRRNNEQFF
DNA: TGTGCCAGCAGCTCGACTAGGCGCAACAATGAGCAGTTCTTC

V: TRBV5-4
J: TRBJ1-5
size: few
D: TRBD1
CDR3: CASSPGQGNNQPQHF
DNA: TGTGCCAGCAGCCCGGGACAGGGAAACAATCAGCCCCAGCATTTT

V: TRBV5-1
J: TRBJ2-1
size: .
D: TRBD2
CDR3: CASSQASGMGYEQFF
DNA: TGCGCCAGCAGCCAAGCAAGCGGGATGGGCTATGAGCAGTTCTTC

V: TRBV7-2
J: TRBJ2-1
size: .
D: TRBD2
CDR3: CASSLVASGPGGQFF
DNA: TGTGCCAGCAGCTTAGTGGCTAGCGGCCCCGGAGGGCAGTTCTTC

V: TRBV3-1/TRBV3-2
J: TRBJ2-1
size: .
D: .
CDR3: CASSQAGVNEQFF
DNA: TGTGCCAGCAGCCAAGCGGGAGTCAATGAGCAGTTCTTC

V: TRBV19
J: TRBJ1-1
size: .
D: TRBD1
CDR3: CASSTRQGARTEAFF
DNA: TGTGCCAGTAGTACCCGACAGGGGGCGCGGACTGAAGCTTTCTTT

V: TRBV30
J: TRBJ2-7
size: few
D: TRBD1
CDR3: CAWSRGQGISYEQYF
DNA: TGTGCCTGGAGTCGAGGACAGGGGATCTCCTACGAGCAGTACTTC

V: TRBV10-3
J: TRBJ1-2
size: .
D: .
CDR3: CAISGSTGYGYTF
DNA: TGTGCCATCAGTGGATCGACAGGTTATGGCTACACCTTC

V: TRBV11-3
J: TRBJ2-5
size: .
D: .
CDR3: CASSFTRAETQYF
DNA: TGTGCCAGCAGCTTTACGCGGGCAGAGACCCAGTACTTC

V: TRBV3-1/TRBV3-2
J: TRBJ2-7
size: .
D: TRBD1
CDR3: CASSQGTGAYEQYF
DNA: TGTGCCAGCAGCCAAGGGACAGGAGCCTACGAGCAGTACTTC

V: TRBV7-2
J: TRBJ2-1
size: few
D: .
CDR3: CASSSSPAGEQFF
DNA: TGTGCCAGCAGCTCAAGTCCCGCGGGTGAGCAGTTCTTC

V: TRBV4-2
J: TRBJ1-2
size: once
D: .
CDR3: CASSQGGQTIGYTF
DNA: TGTGCCAGCAGCCAAGGGGGCCAAACTATTGGCTACACCTTC

V: TRBV27
J: TRBJ1-6
size: .
D: .
CDR3: CASSPNNSPLHF
DNA: TGTGCCAGCAGTCCCAATAATTCACCCCTCCACTTT

V: TRBV25-1
J: TRBJ1-1
size: .
D: .
CDR3: CASKKPENTEAFF
DNA: TGTGCCAGCAAGAAACCAGAGAACACTGAAGCTTTCTTT

V: TRBV18
J: TRBJ2-1
size: .
D: TRBD2
CDR3: CASSPGREAYNEQFF
DNA: TGTGCCAGCTCACCAGGGAGGGAGGCCTACAATGAGCAGTTCTTC

V: TRBV19
J: TRBJ2-6
size: .
D: .
CDR3: CASTPVEAGANVLTF
DNA: TGTGCCAGTACCCCAGTCGAGGCCGGGGCCAACGTCCTGACTTTC

V: TRBV19
J: TRBJ1-2
size: .
D: TRBD1
CDR3: CASTGTEHPYGYTF
DNA: TGTGCCAGTACCGGGACAGAGCATCCATATGGCTACACCTTC